This TCR beta chain was profiled in a study of blood T cell repertoires in COVID-19. About the research overall: Whether acute or convalescent, the COVID-19 samples came from the United States, Italy and Spain.

TCRdb's copy holds only in-frame clones and misses some; the assay was immunoSEQ multiplex PCR. The sample contains a few hundred thousand clones, around 92% of which appear only once. Germline CDR1 is GTSNPN and CDR2 is SVGIG (reference sequence). This CDR3 has 13 amino acids. Trimming took off 2 bases at V and 4 bases at J, with 9 bases between the two ends. The TCR was taken from a woman aged 45 to 65 who had been exposed to COVID-19. The rearrangement uses TRBV30 and TRBJ1-5, with no clear D. The sample comprised PBMCs or T cells enriched from blood (not recorded which). Here the CDR3 reads CAWSRGRNQPQHF. CDR3 sequence (DNA): TGTGCCTGGAGTCGAGGAAGGAATCAGCCCCAGCATTTT.